The 21 T cell receptor beta chains given below trace back to one sample, sequenced in a study of cytomegalovirus exposure and HLA in healthy donors. PCR employed 60 Vbeta and 13 Jbeta primers. The repertoire was sequenced with immunoSEQ multiplex PCR; TCRdb's copy has only in-frame clones and lacks some. The sample has roughly 130,000 clones; over 70% are singletons. Sequencing was done on a sample of PBMCs. The source of these receptors is a woman aged 40 to 50 in good health and CMV-seronegative.

CDR3 in amino acids: CASSLYGLAGGRETQYF. In DNA, the CDR3 is TGTGCCAGCAGTTTATACGGCCTAGCGGGAGGGAGAGAGACCCAGTACTTC. The chain employs TRBV27 and TRBJ2-5, with 12 positions matching TRBD2. CDR3 length: 17 residues. Germline V gives CDR1 MNHEY, CDR2 SMNVEV (reference sequence). The junction had 7 bases not matched to a gene; V was cut back by 1 base and J by 4 bases.

The V gene is TRBV29-1, the J gene TRBJ2-2; D gene unclear. The length of the CDR3 is 14 residues. V lost 5 bases, J lost 6 bases, and 16 bases lay in between. Per the germline V gene, CDR1 is SQVTM and CDR2 is ANQGSEA. The CDR3 DNA follows: TGCAGCGTTATTGAAGCAGCGCTGGCCGGGGAGCTGTTTTTT. Its protein product is CSVIEAALAGELFF.

The rearrangement links TRBV6-6 to TRBJ2-2, with D unresolved. Germline V gene lookup returns CDR1 MNHNY and CDR2 SVGAGI (reference sequence). Trimming stripped 6 bases from V and 3 bases from J, with 8 bases between. There are 13 residues in the CDR3. The CDR3 DNA is TGTGCCAGCAGCCCTTATCACACCGGGGAGCTGTTTTTT. Encoded protein: CASSPYHTGELFF.

The rearrangement joins TRBV7-8 to TRBJ1-3; D may be TRBD1 (5 bases). Germline V gene lookup returns CDR1 SGHVS and CDR2 FQNEAQ. V lost 5 bases, J lost 5 bases, and 16 bases lay in between. The CDR3 has 15 residues. The CDR3 region is CASSPAGGGRNTIYF. In DNA form, the CDR3 reads TGTGCCAGCAGCCCTGCTGGGGGAGGGAGAAACACCATATATTTT.

The chain recombines TRBV27 with TRBJ2-3, with D maybe TRBD1 (6 bases). The germline gives CDR1 MNHEY, CDR2 SMNVEV (reference sequence). This CDR3 comprises 18 residues. V was cut by 9 bases and J by 6 bases, with 31 bases left in between. The chain's CDR3 is CASKAGTWGLRVFDTQYF. For the CDR3, the DNA is TGTGCCAGTAAAGCCGGGACGTGGGGGCTCCGAGTTTTTGATACGCAGTATTTT.

This sequence joins TRBV5-4 and TRBJ2-5; TRBD2 might be the D (6 bases). Germline loops: CDR1 SGHNT, CDR2 YYREEE (reference sequence). Between the trimmed V and J ends, which lost 4 bases and 5 bases, there was a span of 21 bases. The CDR3 has 16 residues. CDR3 loop: CASSHSPTSTRETQYF. The CDR3 coding sequence is TGTGCCAGCAGCCATTCCCCCACTAGCACGCGGGAGACCCAGTACTTC.

The gene calls are TRBV5-1 and TRBJ2-2; 7 positions match TRBD1. The CDR3 is 13 residues long. CDR1 and CDR2 from the germline V gene are SGHRS and YFSETQ. V was clipped by 5 bases and J by 6 bases; unmatched bases: 4. The CDR3 spells CASSEGAAGELFF. The CDR3 DNA reads TGCGCCAGCAGTGAGGGGGCGGCCGGGGAGCTGTTTTTT.

This clone appeared a single time. The rearrangement joins TRBV14 to TRBJ2-5; possibly TRBD2 for D (7 bases). Trimming took 3 bases from V and 3 from J, leaving 17 bases between them. The CDR3 runs 16 residues. Germline loops: CDR1 SGHDN, CDR2 FVKESK. The CDR3 sequence: CASSQPRGTTKETQYF. In DNA form, the CDR3 reads TGTGCCAGCAGCCAGCCAAGGGGGACTACAAAAGAGACCCAGTACTTC.

This clone is termed medium-sized. The chain has TRBV6-1 and TRBJ1-1, with 12 bases that match TRBD1. Germline V gives CDR1 MNHNS, CDR2 SASEGT. This CDR3 comprises 14 residues. CDR3 amino acids: CGTGTGGEGTEAFF. The CDR3 coding sequence is TGTGGGACCGGGACAGGGGGCGAAGGGACTGAAGCTTTCTTT.

In its sample, this clone was seen a few times. V gene TRBV28 combines with J gene TRBJ1-2, with TRBD1 matching 8 bases. After removal of 10 bases from V and 8 bases from J, the junction contained 12 bases not matched to a gene. The CDR3 is 13 amino acids. The germline V gene encodes CDR1 MDHEN and CDR2 SYDVKM. The CDR3 coding sequence is TGTGCCACCACGGGGCAGGGGGCGGGAGGCTACACCTTC. Its translation is CATTGQGAGGYTF.

Here the CDR3 reads CATLQRLSTNEKLFF. DNA for the CDR3: TGTGCCACCTTACAGCGGTTGAGCACTAATGAAAAACTGTTTTTT. The genes are TRBV6-1 and TRBJ1-4; D call uncertain. This CDR3 comprises 15 residues. The germline gives CDR1 MNHNS, CDR2 SASEGT. Trimming took 10 bases from V and 2 from J, leaving 17 bases between them.

The chain recombines TRBV11-2 with TRBJ1-5; 10 bases are shared with TRBD1. V lost 6 bases and J lost 0; bases outside the gene matches: 14. CDR1 and CDR2 from the germline V gene are SGHAT and FQNNGV. CDR3 size: 19 residues. CDR3 coding DNA: TGTGCCAGCAGTACACCGGGACAGGGGTCCCTACATAGCAATCAGCCCCAGCATTTT. It yields the protein CASSTPGQGSLHSNQPQHF.

A few counts support this clone. CDR3 residues: CASSLWDNSYEQYF. CDR3 bases: TGTGCCAGCAGTTTATGGGACAACTCCTACGAGCAGTACTTC. The chain couples TRBV27 to TRBJ2-7, with D perhaps matching TRBD1 (6 bases). From germline, CDR1 is MNHEY and CDR2 SMNVEV (reference sequence). V lost 1 base, J lost 0 bases, and 7 bases lay in between. The CDR3 extends over 14 amino acids.

V and J are TRBV7-3 and TRBJ2-1; 8 bases fit TRBD2. J was trimmed by 6 bases and V by 5 bases; bases with no gene match: 6. The CDR3 contains 14 residues. CDR1 is SGHTA, CDR2 FQGTGA, per germline. CDR3 DNA sequence: TGTGCCAGCAGCCCGTTAGCGGGAAGCAATGAGCAGTTCTTC. Its translation is CASSPLAGSNEQFF.

The chain recombines TRBV29-1 with TRBJ2-3; the match to TRBD2 covers 13 bases. CDR1 and CDR2 from the germline V gene are SQVTM and ANQGSEA. The CDR3 is 15 residues long. The V segment lost 3 bases and the J segment 6 bases; nucleotides outside the gene matches: 6. The CDR3 reads CSVDRGTSGMDTQYF. In DNA, the CDR3 is TGCAGCGTTGATCGAGGGACTAGCGGGATGGATACGCAGTATTTT.

V usage is TRBV2 and J usage is TRBJ1-2; D is perhaps TRBD1 (6 bases). V gave up 7 bases and J gave up 1 base, with 13 bases separating them. CDR3 length: 14 residues. Germline values: CDR1 SNHLY, CDR2 FYNNEI. The chain's CDR3 is CASTETGINYGYTF. The DNA of the CDR3 is TGTGCCAGCACCGAGACAGGTATTAACTATGGCTACACCTTC.

The rearrangement uses TRBV28 and TRBJ2-7, with TRBD2 matching 8 bases. V lost 2 bases, J lost 6 bases, and 3 bases stayed unmatched. The CDR3 loop spans 13 amino acids. The V gene's germline CDR1 is MDHEN and CDR2 SYDVKM. CDR3 DNA sequence: TGTGCCAGCAGTTTACTACGGGAGGGCGAGCAGTACTTC. Its protein is CASSLLREGEQYF.

This clone came up a few times. The chain uses TRBV30 and TRBJ1-4; 10 positions agree with TRBD1. CDR3 length equals 14 residues. V gave up 3 bases and J gave up 7 bases; unmatched junction bases: 5. Germline CDR1 reads GTSNPN; CDR2 reads SVGIG (reference sequence). In DNA, the CDR3 is TGTGCCTGGAGCGGGAGGGACAGGGGTGAAAAACTGTTTTTT. Translated, it gives CAWSGRDRGEKLFF.

This clone was seen only once. The chain uses TRBV7-6 and TRBJ2-7; D perhaps matches TRBD1 (8 bases). Germline CDR1 and CDR2: SGHVS and FNYEAQ. With 1 base removed from V and 6 bases from J, the gap between germline ends came to 19 bases. This CDR3 spans 16 amino acids. CDR3 loop: CASSLGGGQGALEQYF. CDR3 nucleotide sequence: TGTGCCAGCAGCTTAGGGGGGGGGCAGGGGGCACTCGAGCAGTACTTC.

The V call is TRBV2, the J call TRBJ1-6, with TRBD1 as a possible D gene (5 bases). V shed 7 bases and J shed 9 bases, with 16 bases lying between them. From germline, CDR1 is SNHLY and CDR2 FYNNEI. This CDR3 spans 14 amino acids. CDR3 coding DNA: TGTGCCAGCATACAGGCCTTGGGGGGTTCACCCCTCCACTTT. The encoded protein is CASIQALGGSPLHF.

The chain couples TRBV28 to TRBJ2-3, with 11 bases matching TRBD1. V lost 3 bases, J lost 4 bases, and 3 bases stayed unmatched. Germline CDR1 reads MDHEN; CDR2 reads SYDVKM. The CDR3 sequence is 15 residues long. In DNA, the CDR3 is TGTGCCAGCAGTTTCGGACAGGGGGCGGCAGATACGCAGTATTTT. It specifies CASSFGQGAADTQYF.